This TCR beta chain comes out of a study of shared clonotypes between healthy human individuals (dated by TCRdb to the early 2020s). Regarding the research as a whole: Three men and two women, aged 18 to 49 years, made up the cohort. Per donor, three plates each were used for CD4 naive and CD4 memory, two for CD8 naive, and one for CD8 memory. Blood TCR repertoires of about 5 healthy adults were deeply sequenced to estimate repertoire size and the extent of clonotype sharing between individuals. To increase sequencing depth and limit assay-specific biases, TCR repertoire library preparation and sequencing were carried out by different laboratories using diverse techniques. Each donor's leukapheresis produced roughly between roughly 0.94 and 9.5 billion PBMCs.

Using the deep immunoSEQ assay, multiplex PCR amplified TCR CDR3 regions from genomic DNA. Extracted genomic DNA from each cell subset was distributed evenly across all wells of several immunoSEQ 96-well plates, and each plate was treated as a replicate. Each replicate PCR for sorted subsets received about 220 ng genomic DNA, equal to about 29,000 T cell genomes. Purified libraries were quantified with a Qubit 3.0 fluorometer, sized on a Bioanalyzer 2100, and re-quantified with the KAPA Library Quantification kit. Every immunoSEQ 96-well plate was sequenced on a separate single-read 150-cycle Illumina NextSeq 550 flow cell. In the authors' own workflow: Because only junctional sequences without quality scores were contained in the immunoSEQ output, filtering matching that applied to full-length reads could not be performed. Sequences were annotated with PyIR, a Python wrapper for IgBLAST v1.9, and V/J genes and CDR3 were assigned using IMGT germline references. Any read was removed if the V/J assignment was weak (E-value above 1e-6), the CDR3 was missing, or the read contained stop codons, out-of-frame junctions, or ambiguous translated residues. V3J clonotypes were defined by identical inferred V gene, J gene, and CDR3 amino acid sequence. Percentage overlap between repertoires was computed as shared unique clonotypes divided by the size of the smaller repertoire. Repertoire richness was assessed with RTK rarefaction, the Chao1 estimator, and Recon v2.1 estimates of unobserved clonotypes. For all TCRbeta clonotypes obtained by the gDNA method from four donors, generation probabilities were computed with OLGA. TCRdb provides this immuneACCESS table in a form limited to in-frame rearrangements. Some clones are lacking; in checked studies, under half of them reflect an unresolved V gene, and why the rest are absent is not known. The DNA gave D and trimming, while V, J and clone size come from that table. Present in this sample are 550,000 to 700,000 clones, 60% to 75% of which were seen just once. The biggest ten clones account for around 2% of the sample.

Healthy HIV-negative adults with no recently reported acute infections or vaccinations were included as donors. All donors were Caucasian adults living in Nashville, Tennessee, USA. CD4+ T cells were enriched by magnetic negative selection, after which naive cells were positively selected on CD45RA and the negative fraction was taken as the memory subset. Blood was collected by leukapheresis, and PBMCs were isolated by Ficoll-Histopaque density gradient centrifugation and then cryopreserved in liquid nitrogen vapor phase. Purity and quantity of every magnetically sorted T cell population were checked by analytical flow cytometry. Each sorted fraction had its genomic DNA isolated and then quantified by UV absorbance on a Nanodrop 2000c. A remark on this clone: The antigen it binds to is not known. No qualities accompany the bases; no much larger clone lies one base away.

On the study overall, not on this receptor specifically: Incomplete sequencing was indicated by rarefaction of sorted-subset datasets, despite the large sequencing depth. Sharing across four donors was observed for 4.5% to 6.5% of naive CD4, less than 4% of naive CD8, over 2% of memory CD4, and roughly 0.4% of memory CD8 clonotypes. Pairwise subsampling indicated that sequencing depth was expected to affect the degree of clonotype sharing among donors. Sampling was restricted to blood, and TCR repertoires in tissues likely differ from the TCR repertoires found in blood. Naive subsets generally had larger estimated clonotype richness than memory subsets. Higher generation probabilities were observed for clonotypes shared by all four sorted-subset donors than for non-shared clonotypes. Because the study included a small number of donors, the genetic and exposure-history diversity represented was limited.

The sample consisted of memory CD4+ T cells sorted from blood. The meaning of the sample's cell subset or site label: CD45RA-negative fraction. The source is a young woman in good health.

In nucleotide form, the sequence is TGTGCCAGCAGTGACGGCGGCTATGGCTACACCTTC. Translated, it gives CASSDGGYGYTF. The V gene is TRBV6-1 and the J gene is TRBJ1-2, with no reliable assignment of the D segment. V is pared back by 3 bases and J by 4 bases, with 6 bases lying between the germline termini. The germline V gene provides CDR1 MNHNS and CDR2 SASEGT. Including the terminal cysteine and phenylalanine, the CDR3 comprises 12 residues. Only CDR3 DNA is held: 36 bases, read in frame from base 1.